These 30 T cell receptor beta chains were sequenced from one sample in a study of cytomegalovirus exposure and HLA in healthy donors. With 60 Vbeta and 13 Jbeta primers, the PCR was carried out. The method was immunoSEQ multiplex PCR; TCRdb's version includes in-frame clones alone and lacks a portion of them. The sample lists some 130,000 clones, approximately 80% seen once, with over 2% in the top ten. The specimen sequenced was PBMCs. Every receptor here comes from a young man in good health and CMV-seronegative.

The chain has TRBV5-1 and TRBJ2-3; tentative D call: TRBD1 (5 bases). Trimming took off 3 bases at V and 6 bases at J, with 14 bases between the two ends. Germline assignment: CDR1 SGHRS and CDR2 YFSETQ. The CDR3 loop spans 14 amino acids. In nucleotides, the CDR3 is TGCGCCAGCAGCTCCCCTGGGGCTCGGGATACGCAGTATTTT. It is translated as CASSSPGARDTQYF.

The chain couples TRBV11-3 to TRBJ2-2; no clear D. Germline assignment: CDR1 SGHNT and CDR2 YENEEA. The length of the CDR3 is 15 residues. The ends were cut back, 0 bases at V and 1 base at J, with 6 bases in the middle. CDR3 sequence reads: CASSLDSGNTGELFF. DNA of the CDR3: TGTGCCAGCAGCTTAGATTCCGGGAACACCGGGGAGCTGTTTTTT.

This sequence joins TRBV9 and TRBJ1-4; D not resolved. Germline lookup yields CDR1 SGDLS and CDR2 YYNGEE. The CDR3 totals 14 residues. V was pared by 0 bases and J by 5 bases, with 8 bases between. This chain's CDR3 is CASSVGPHNEKLFF. In nucleotides, the CDR3 is TGTGCCAGCAGCGTAGGGCCGCACAATGAAAAACTGTTTTTT.

This clone has more than one count but fewer than ten. The rearrangement joins TRBV21-1 to TRBJ2-1; no check of the table's D call, TRBD2, against the DNA was made. TRBV21-1 is classified as a pseudogene. The CDR3 has 19 residues. CDR3 coding DNA: TGTGCCAGCAGCAAAAACCCAACTAGCGATCTCGGGTCCTACAATGAGCAGTTCTTC. Its protein product is CASSKNPTSDLGSYNEQFF.

CDR3: CASSPGQDQPQHF. The CDR3 coding sequence is TGTGCCAGCAGCCCTGGACAGGATCAGCCCCAGCATTTT. The chain couples TRBV2 to TRBJ1-5; 7 bases agree with TRBD1. This CDR3 is 13 amino acids long. Germline V gene data show CDR1 as SNHLY and CDR2 as FYNNEI. The trim removed 6 bases at V and 5 bases at J, leaving 4 bases unmatched.

The J gene is TRBJ1-2, the V gene TRBV6-5; 7 positions agree with TRBD1. CDR1 is MNHEY and CDR2 is SVGAGI in the germline V gene. The CDR3 is 13 residues long. The junction had 6 bases not matched to a gene; V was cut back by 6 bases and J by 5 bases. CDR3 protein: CASSRDSNYGYTF. CDR3 nucleotide sequence: TGTGCCAGCAGCCGGGACAGTAATTATGGCTACACCTTC.

Concerning this clone: The junction shows a germline mismatch at one end, possibly a read error. Different DNA sequences within this sample yield the same CDR3. The rearrangement uses TRBV18 and TRBJ1-4; D is ambiguous. CDR1 and CDR2 (germline): KGHSH, LQKENI. The CDR3 is made up of 15 amino acids. The CDR3 protein is CASSPPVGVGEKLFF. CDR3 coding DNA: TGTGCCAGCTCACCACCGGTGGGAGTTGGTGAAAAGCTGTTTTTT.

The CDR3 DNA reads TGTGCCAGCAGCGCGGACAGGGTCATGAACACTGAAGCTTTCTTT. The encoded protein is CASSADRVMNTEAFF. The chain is built from TRBV9 and TRBJ1-1; TRBD1 matches 8 bases. V was pared by 3 bases and J by 0 bases, with 4 bases of the junction left unmatched. This CDR3 contains 15 residues. Germline CDR1 SGDLS, CDR2 YYNGEE. The full variable domain, in which reference TRBV9 and TRBJ1-1 provide the parts outside the CDR3, is DSGVTQTPKHLITATGQRVTLRCSPRSGDLSVYWYQQSLDQGLQFLIQYYNGEERAKGNILERFSAQQFPDLHSELNLSSLELGDSALYFCASSADRVMNTEAFFGQGTRLTVV.

This chain links TRBV11-2 with TRBJ1-1; 8 nucleotides align to TRBD1. Trimming took 4 bases from V and 10 from J; bases not matched to a gene: 8. Germline V gene sequence: CDR1 SGHAT, CDR2 FQNNGV. The CDR3 has 13 amino acids. CDR3 protein: CASSSQGVGGAFF. The CDR3 coding sequence is TGTGCCAGCAGCTCACAGGGGGTGGGCGGAGCTTTCTTT.

The J gene is TRBJ2-7, the V gene TRBV5-4, with 7 bases fitting TRBD1. Germline trimming cut 3 bases from V and 3 bases from J; bases unmatched to any gene: 0. Germline values: CDR1 SGHNT, CDR2 YYREEE (reference sequence). CDR3 length: 12 residues. The CDR3 reads CASSWTGYEQYF. CDR3 DNA sequence: TGTGCCAGCAGCTGGACAGGCTACGAGCAGTACTTC.

This chain uses TRBV7-7 with TRBJ2-1; no reliable D call. Trimming shortened V by 2 bases and J by 6 bases, and 8 bases separated the two germline ends. Germline V gene sequence: CDR1 SSHAT, CDR2 FNYEAQ (reference sequence). This CDR3 contains 13 residues. This CDR3 reads CASSLYVGNEQFF. The CDR3 DNA follows: TGTGCCAGCAGCTTATACGTCGGCAATGAGCAGTTCTTC. The entire variable domain, with the rest obtained from reference TRBV7-7 and TRBJ2-1, is as follows: GAGVSQSPRYKVTKRGQDVTLRCDPISSHATLYWYQQALGQGPEFLTYFNYEAQPDKSGLPSDRFSAERPEGSISTLTIQRTEQRDSAMYRCASSLYVGNEQFFGPGTRLTVL.

This chain connects TRBV18 to TRBJ1-5; D perhaps matches TRBD1 (5 bases). This CDR3 is 14 amino acids long. Germline V gene data show CDR1 as KGHSH and CDR2 as LQKENI. V was trimmed by 4 bases and J by 4 bases, leaving 11 bases between them. CDR3 amino acids: CASSLGTANQPQHF. For the CDR3, the DNA is TGTGCCAGCTCACTCGGGACTGCGAATCAGCCCCAGCATTTT. The complete variable domain, with remaining parts taken from reference TRBV18 and TRBJ1-5, reads NAGVMQNPRHLVRRRGQEARLRCSPMKGHSHVYWYRQLPEEGLKFMVYLQKENIIDESGMPKERFSAEFPKEGPSILRIQQVVRGDSAAYFCASSLGTANQPQHFGDGTRLSIL.

The chain joins TRBV14 to TRBJ2-7, with 8 bases matching TRBD2. The junction had 3 bases not matched to a gene; V was cut back by 2 bases and J by 3 bases. The CDR3 totals 14 residues. The V gene's germline CDR1 is SGHDN and CDR2 FVKESK. The CDR3 DNA reads as TGTGCCAGCAGCCAATTAGCGGGGTTCTACGAGCAGTACTTC. As protein: CASSQLAGFYEQYF.

The sample holds one count of this clone. The chain is built from TRBV10-3 and TRBJ2-7, with 10 bases that match TRBD1. Germline-derived CDR1 and CDR2 are ENHRY and SYGVKD. V lost 6 bases to trimming and J lost 3 bases; unmatched junction nucleotides: 5. This CDR3 has 14 residues. CDR3 nucleotides: TGTGCCATCAGCGGGACAGGGGTCCACTACGAGCAGTACTTC. Translated: CAISGTGVHYEQYF.

This clone was detected only a few times. The rearrangement joins TRBV5-4 to TRBJ2-1; 8 bases align to TRBD2. Germline CDR1 is SGHNT and CDR2 is YYREEE (reference sequence). The CDR3 loop spans 15 amino acids. The ends lost 4 bases at V and 4 bases at J; junction bases unmatched: 7. The CDR3 region is CASSREAGGYNEQFF. The CDR3 nucleotides are TGTGCCAGCAGCCGAGAGGCGGGGGGATACAATGAGCAGTTCTTC.

The genes are TRBV7-2 and TRBJ1-5; no clear D gene. This CDR3 has 13 amino acids. Trimming took 9 bases from V and 9 from J, leaving 18 bases between them. Germline V gene lookup returns CDR1 SGHTA and CDR2 FQGNSA. CDR3 sequence: CASQTGVGMPQHF. CDR3 bases: TGTGCCAGTCAAACGGGAGTCGGGATGCCCCAGCATTTT. The full variable domain, completed using reference TRBV7-2 and TRBJ1-5, is GAGVSQSPSNKVTEKGKDVELRCDPISGHTALYWYRQSLGQGLEFLIYFQGNSAPDKSGLPSDRFSAERTGGSVSTLTIQRTQQEDSAVYLCASQTGVGMPQHFGDGTRLSIL.

The chain uses TRBV7-2 and TRBJ2-7; perhaps TRBD2 as D (5 bases). The germline V and J ends were trimmed by 4 bases and 7 bases, with 11 bases remaining between them. Germline values: CDR1 SGHTA, CDR2 FQGNSA. This CDR3 contains 12 residues. Written as DNA, the CDR3 is TGTGCCAGCAGCTCCTATTCGGGGGAGCAGTACTTC. Translation gives CASSSYSGEQYF. The full variable domain, rest sourced from reference TRBV7-2 and TRBJ2-7, is GAGVSQSPSNKVTEKGKDVELRCDPISGHTALYWYRQSLGQGLEFLIYFQGNSAPDKSGLPSDRFSAERTGGSVSTLTIQRTQQEDSAVYLCASSSYSGEQYFGPGTRLTVT.

The chain joins TRBV5-5 to TRBJ2-3; possibly TRBD1 for D (5 bases). Germline CDR1 is SGHKS and CDR2 is YYEKEE (reference sequence). The CDR3 spans 14 residues. Trimming left V 4 bases short and J 0 bases short, with 9 bases between. The CDR3 protein is CASSPQGSTDTQYF. The CDR3 bases are TGTGCCAGCAGCCCGCAGGGCAGCACAGATACGCAGTATTTT.

The gene calls are TRBV5-4 and TRBJ1-4, with D possibly TRBD1 on 6 matching bases. The germline V and J ends were trimmed by 4 bases and 8 bases, with 18 bases remaining between them. The CDR3 spans 15 residues. The germline gives CDR1 SGHNT, CDR2 YYREEE (reference sequence). CDR3 DNA sequence: TGTGCCAGCAGCCTCTTACCAGGGGCGGCCGAAAAACTGTTTTTT. This gives the protein CASSLLPGAAEKLFF.

The rearrangement links TRBV30 to TRBJ1-5, with D possibly matching TRBD1 (6 bases). V was shortened by 3 bases and J by 1 base, with 16 bases between the two germline ends. Germline V lookup: CDR1 GTSNPN, CDR2 SVGIG (reference sequence). This CDR3 spans 16 amino acids. This CDR3 is CAWSVVGGGSNQPQHF. The DNA for the CDR3 is TGTGCCTGGAGCGTAGTAGGGGGGGGGAGCAATCAGCCCCAGCATTTT.

CDR3 sequence (DNA): TGTGCCAGCAGCTTACTGACAGGGCGCAATCAGCCCCAGCATTTT. Amino acids: CASSLLTGRNQPQHF. The V call is TRBV28, the J call TRBJ1-5; TRBD1 matches at 7 bases. Germline lookup yields CDR1 MDHEN and CDR2 SYDVKM. This CDR3 spans 15 amino acids. V gave up 6 bases and J gave up 2 bases; unmatched junction bases: 7.

CDR3 amino acids: CASSTGLAGNEQFF. Here the CDR3 DNA reads TGTGCCAGTAGTACCGGACTAGCGGGCAATGAGCAGTTCTTC. V and J are TRBV19 and TRBJ2-1, with 11 bases that match TRBD2. The CDR3 totals 14 residues. With 4 bases clipped from V and 6 bases from J, the junction kept 2 bases outside the gene matches. Germline V gene sequence: CDR1 LNHDA, CDR2 SQIVND (reference sequence).

The genes are TRBV5-1 and TRBJ1-2; the D gene is possibly TRBD1 (5 bases). V shed 2 bases and J shed 2 bases, with 22 bases lying between them. CDR3 length: 18 amino acids. The germline V gene encodes CDR1 SGHRS and CDR2 YFSETQ. CDR3 coding DNA: TGCGCCAGCAGCTTTTTTTTTCATGTCGGGGGAAGCAACTATGGCTACACCTTC. Encoded protein: CASSFFFHVGGSNYGYTF.

The gene calls are TRBV25-1 and TRBJ1-2; 12 bases are shared with TRBD1. V lost 5 bases, J lost 7 bases, and 8 bases stayed unmatched. The CDR3 extends over 15 amino acids. In germline, CDR1 is MGHDK, CDR2 SYGVNS. The CDR3 DNA is TGTGCCAGCAGTATTGAGGGACAGGGGGCGTCTGGCTACACCTTC. Translation gives CASSIEGQGASGYTF.

V and J are TRBV7-8 and TRBJ2-2; D remains ambiguous. Per the germline V gene, CDR1 is SGHVS and CDR2 is FQNEAQ. Trimming shortened V by 7 bases and J by 1 base, and 10 bases separated the two germline ends. The length of the CDR3 is 14 residues. The CDR3 nucleotides are TGTGCCAGCAACGACCGAGGGAACACCGGGGAGCTGTTTTTT. Protein product: CASNDRGNTGELFF.

V is TRBV7-8 and J is TRBJ2-1; weak D call: TRBD2 (6 bases). This CDR3 spans 17 amino acids. Germline assignment: CDR1 SGHVS and CDR2 FQNEAQ. Trimming shortened V by 5 bases and J by 1 base, and 18 bases separated the two germline ends. The CDR3 sequence: CASSALEGLQSYNEQFF. As DNA, the CDR3 is TGTGCCAGCAGCGCACTGGAGGGGTTACAATCCTACAATGAGCAGTTCTTC.

This clone was seen once. The chain carries TRBV18 and TRBJ2-7, with 9 bases that match TRBD1. V shed 8 bases, J shed 1 base, and the junction held 6 bases outside the gene matches. This CDR3 spans 14 amino acids. The germline CDR1 and CDR2 sequences are KGHSH and LQKENI. CDR3 nucleotides: TGTGCCAGCGGCCGGGACAGGGTTTCCTACGAGCAGTACTTC. It is translated as CASGRDRVSYEQYF.

V usage is TRBV6-6 and J usage is TRBJ1-1; 8 nucleotides align to TRBD1. The V segment lost 6 bases and the J segment 12 bases; nucleotides outside the gene matches: 12. The CDR3 is 13 residues long. Germline values: CDR1 MNHNY, CDR2 SVGAGI (reference sequence). The CDR3, as DNA: TGTGCCAGCAGCTCCCCAGGGGGCGAGGTGACTTTCTTT. It yields the protein CASSSPGGEVTFF.

The J gene is TRBJ2-1, the V gene TRBV5-4, with 14 bases aligning to TRBD2. J gave up 7 bases and V 2 bases, and 11 bases lay outside the gene matches. This CDR3 spans 18 amino acids. CDR1 SGHNT and CDR2 YYREEE come from the germline V gene (reference sequence). The chain's CDR3 is CASSFGTSGSRGSNEQFF. The CDR3 DNA sequence: TGTGCCAGCAGCTTTGGGACTAGCGGGAGTCGTGGTTCAAATGAGCAGTTCTTC.

This clone came up a few times. The J gene is TRBJ2-7, the V gene TRBV6-8, with 12 bases that match TRBD2. Germline loops: CDR1 MNHGY, CDR2 SAAAGT. CDR3 size: 15 residues. V lost 4 bases, J lost 4 bases, and 5 bases stayed unmatched. The CDR3: CASSSGLAGRYEQYF. CDR3 nucleotide sequence: TGTGCCAGCAGTTCAGGACTAGCGGGACGGTACGAGCAGTACTTC.